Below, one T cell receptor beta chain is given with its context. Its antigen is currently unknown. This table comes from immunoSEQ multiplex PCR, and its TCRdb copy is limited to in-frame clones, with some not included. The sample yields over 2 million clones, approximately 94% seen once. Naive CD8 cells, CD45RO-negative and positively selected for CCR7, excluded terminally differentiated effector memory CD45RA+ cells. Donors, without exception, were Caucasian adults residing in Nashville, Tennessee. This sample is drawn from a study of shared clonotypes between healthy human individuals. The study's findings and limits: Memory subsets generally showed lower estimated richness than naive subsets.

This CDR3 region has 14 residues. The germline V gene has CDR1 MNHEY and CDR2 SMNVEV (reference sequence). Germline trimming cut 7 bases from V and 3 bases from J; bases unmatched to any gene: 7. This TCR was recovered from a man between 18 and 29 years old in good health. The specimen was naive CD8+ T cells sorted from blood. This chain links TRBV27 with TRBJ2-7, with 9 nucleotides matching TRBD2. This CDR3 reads CASTTSGRFYEQYF. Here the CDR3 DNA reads TGTGCCAGCACCACTAGCGGGCGCTTCTACGAGCAGTACTTC.